This entry describes one TCR beta chain. V dropped 7 bases and J dropped 6; count of bases not matched to a gene: 6. Germline values: CDR1 SGHRS, CDR2 YFSETQ. CDR3 length equals 13 residues. The data stem from a study of blood T cell repertoires in COVID-19. At the level of the study: T cells, B-cell-depleted T cells, or PBMCs provided the cDNA or gDNA that served as material.

Original processing methods: Nucleated cell counts were estimated from reference gene primer amplification. Libraries were prepared by immunoSEQ multiplex PCR; TCRdb keeps only in-frame clonotypes and omits some of them. V and J calls and clone size follow that table, whereas D and trimming were derived from the DNA. The top ten clones hold about 8.2% of a sample with around 150,000 clones, roughly 85% of them seen once. This TCR came from a man between 60 and 75 years old with acute or convalescent COVID-19. Sequences were obtained from peripheral blood. V usage is TRBV5-1 and J usage is TRBJ2-1; 8 bases line up with TRBD1. CDR3: CASGTGGINEQFF. CDR3 nucleotides: TGCGCCAGCGGGACAGGTGGAATCAATGAGCAGTTCTTC.